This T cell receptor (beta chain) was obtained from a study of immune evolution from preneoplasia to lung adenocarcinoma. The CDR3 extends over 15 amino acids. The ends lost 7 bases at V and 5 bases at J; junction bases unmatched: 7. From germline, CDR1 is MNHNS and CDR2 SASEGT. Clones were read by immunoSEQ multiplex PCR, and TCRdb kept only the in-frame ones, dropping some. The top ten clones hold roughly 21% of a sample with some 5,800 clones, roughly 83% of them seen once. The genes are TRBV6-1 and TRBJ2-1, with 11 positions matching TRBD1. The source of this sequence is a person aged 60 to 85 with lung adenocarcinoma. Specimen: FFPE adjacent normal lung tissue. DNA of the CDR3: TGTGCCAGCAAGCTCCGGGACAGGGGGAACAATGAGCAGTTCTTC. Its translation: CASKLRDRGNNEQFF.